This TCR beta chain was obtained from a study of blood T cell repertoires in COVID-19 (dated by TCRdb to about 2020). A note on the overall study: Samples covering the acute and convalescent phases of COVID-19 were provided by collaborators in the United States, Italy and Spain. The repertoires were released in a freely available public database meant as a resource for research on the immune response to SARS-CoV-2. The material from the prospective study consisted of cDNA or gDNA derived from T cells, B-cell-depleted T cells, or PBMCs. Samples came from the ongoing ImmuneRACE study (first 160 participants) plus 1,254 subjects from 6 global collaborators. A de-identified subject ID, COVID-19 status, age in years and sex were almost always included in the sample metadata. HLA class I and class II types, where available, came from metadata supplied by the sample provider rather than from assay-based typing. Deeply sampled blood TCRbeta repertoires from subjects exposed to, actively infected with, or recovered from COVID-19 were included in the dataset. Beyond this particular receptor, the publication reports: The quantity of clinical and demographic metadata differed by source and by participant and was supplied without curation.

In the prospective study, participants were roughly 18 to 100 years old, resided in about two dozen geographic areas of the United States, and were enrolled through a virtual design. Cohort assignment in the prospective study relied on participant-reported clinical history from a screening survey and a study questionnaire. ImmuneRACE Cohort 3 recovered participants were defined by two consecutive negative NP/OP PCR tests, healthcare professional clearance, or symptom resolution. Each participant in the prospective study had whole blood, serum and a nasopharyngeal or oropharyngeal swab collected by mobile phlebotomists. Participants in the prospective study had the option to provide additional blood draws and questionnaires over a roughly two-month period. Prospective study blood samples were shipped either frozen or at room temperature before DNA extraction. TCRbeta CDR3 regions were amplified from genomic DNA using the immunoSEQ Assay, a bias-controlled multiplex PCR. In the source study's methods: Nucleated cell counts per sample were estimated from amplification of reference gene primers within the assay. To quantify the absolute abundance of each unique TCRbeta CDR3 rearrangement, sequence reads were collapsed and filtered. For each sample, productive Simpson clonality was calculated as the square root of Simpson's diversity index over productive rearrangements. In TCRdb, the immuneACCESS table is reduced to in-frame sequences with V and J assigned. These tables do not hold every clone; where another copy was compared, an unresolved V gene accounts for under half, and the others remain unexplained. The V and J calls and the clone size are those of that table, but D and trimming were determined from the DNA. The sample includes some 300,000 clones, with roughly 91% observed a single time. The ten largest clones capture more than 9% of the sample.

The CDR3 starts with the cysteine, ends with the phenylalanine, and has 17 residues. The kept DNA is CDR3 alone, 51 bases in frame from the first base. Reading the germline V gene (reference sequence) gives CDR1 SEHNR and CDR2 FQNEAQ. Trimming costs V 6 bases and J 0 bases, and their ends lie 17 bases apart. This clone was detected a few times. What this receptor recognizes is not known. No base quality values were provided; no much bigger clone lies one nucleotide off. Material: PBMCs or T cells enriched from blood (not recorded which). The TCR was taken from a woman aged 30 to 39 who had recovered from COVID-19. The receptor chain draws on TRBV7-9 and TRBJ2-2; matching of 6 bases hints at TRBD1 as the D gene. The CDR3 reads CASSQKRTVSNTGELFF. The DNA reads TGTGCCAGCAGTCAAAAAAGGACAGTGTCGAACACCGGGGAGCTGTTTTTT.